This note documents a single TCR beta chain sequence. Its cognate antigen has yet to be identified. Base qualities were left out, and no much larger clone turns up one base away. These data are taken from a study of cytomegalovirus exposure and HLA in healthy donors listed by TCRdb under 2017. About the full investigation: In an earlier analysis of approximately 500 of the donors, around 300 Gb of sequence data and about 110 million unique TCR beta sequences from roughly 190 million T cells were reported. Approximately 300 gigabases of sequencing data and 91 million or so unique TCR sequences made up an early release that covered several hundred HLA-typed donors. Among the roughly 400 genotyped donors, more than 70% belonged to the genetic ancestry cluster associated with self-reported Caucasian donors. The study aimed to test whether cataloging public T cell receptors could reveal signatures of past pathogen exposure. The T cell repertoires of several hundred subjects were profiled by immunosequencing and related to cytomegalovirus serostatus. Besides the first cohort of roughly 660 subjects, a separate validation cohort made up of 95 to 150 different subjects was used. High-throughput TCR immunosequencing, statistical association of individual TCRs with disease status, and machine learning were combined to predict cytomegalovirus infection status. In a later analysis, previously published TCR beta repertoires from 666 donors were re-analyzed and high-resolution HLA genotyping was added so that TCR occurrence patterns could be studied. Rather than drawing on any new phenotypic data, the later analysis identified candidate immune exposures from TCR beta sequences and the way those sequences occurred across donors. To decide whether each TCR beta V gene segment behaved as functional or pseudogenic, an earlier analysis of approximately 600 of the donors relied on high-throughput TCR beta sequencing. Donor age, sex, ethnicity and CMV serostatus were compiled alongside the repertoire data. A later genetic analysis used genome-wide SNP genotypes for about 60% of the roughly 700 donors, treating that subset as a discovery cohort. All discovery cohort repertoires had been generated on a single sequencing platform. HLA typing covered class I and class II loci at four-digit resolution. Typing coverage varied by locus: about 620-640 donors for A, B, C, DRB1 and DQB1; more than 500 for DQA1; approximately 570 for DPA1; 450 to 480 for DPB1. Because of strong linkage in the cohort, five DR-DQ haplotypes were treated as single units for association and clustering. Across under 500 genotyped donors of the cohort, an average of approximately 220,000 unique TCR beta nucleotide sequences per donor were sequenced, and 15% to 20% of those sequences were non-productive.

Library preparation was by the immunoSEQ multiplex PCR assay. A mixture of 60 forward primers for TCR Vbeta segments and 13 reverse primers for TCR Jbeta segments was used in the multiplex PCR. A multiplex PCR assay on genomic DNA amplified the CDR3 region of rearranged TCR beta genes. Amplified TCR beta libraries were sequenced as 87-base-pair reads on the Illumina HiSeq System. The authors' pipeline ran thus. A later analysis counted some 74 million unique TCR beta chains across the 500 to 850 repertoires, and approximately 11 million of these chains were shared by at least two donors. A nearest-neighbor algorithm error-corrected the raw reads and collapsed the reads into unique sequences, merging closely related sequences to remove PCR and sequencing errors. CDR3 sequences were aligned to IMGT reference sequences to assign V, D and J gene segments. For a sequence to be retained, a match of at least six nucleotides was required to both a V gene segment and a J gene segment. A rearrangement counted as productive if the CDR3 had no stop codons and remained in frame with V and J, and every other rearrangement counted as non-productive. Following IMGT convention, CDR3 was defined as the stretch from the second conserved V-encoded cysteine to the conserved J-encoded phenylalanine. The earlier analysis of about 570 of the donors excluded any sequence lacking an unambiguous match to a single V gene segment. In an earlier analysis of several hundred of the donors, V segments were called functional above 56.7% productive rearrangements and were called segregating when the between-donor standard deviation exceeded 5%. A statistical classification framework was built for diagnosing cytomegalovirus status from the catalog of TCR beta chain sequences. In a later analysis, TCR nucleotide sequences were compared against IMGT/GENE-DB human TR gene sequences so that V and J genes could be assigned. Using the TCRdist pipeline, a later analysis assigned CDR3 sequences along with most-parsimonious VDJ recombination scenarios. In a later analysis, each TCR beta chain was defined by its CDR3 amino acid sequence together with its V-gene family, and reads lacking a unique V-gene family were excluded. A later analysis removed 450 to 600 highly shared, low-generation-probability nucleotide sequences to deal with suspected cross-contamination and a sequencing artifact. In a later analysis, a clonal expansion index was calculated for each public chain from normalized within-repertoire ranks of inferred template counts. In a later analysis, generation probabilities were computed with a VDJ recombination model fitted to out-of-frame rearrangements, and the resulting probabilities were checked against IGoR. In a later analysis, hypergeometric tests were used to score TCR-TCR, TCR-HLA and TCR-CMV co-occurrence, with a repertoire-size bias correction applied to TCR pairs. To estimate false discovery rates, a later analysis permuted the HLA or CMV assignments 20 times. In a later analysis, co-occurring TCRs were grouped with DBSCAN, and TCRdist sequence similarity was added when clustering was performed within HLA-allele-positive subsets. Co-occurrence clustering excluded repertoires with fewer than 30,000 or more than 120,000 public chains, plus five with anomalous nucleotide sharing. TCRdb mirrors the immuneACCESS table, restricted to in-frame sequences. Some clones are absent from its copies; in checked studies, under half trace to an unresolved V gene, and the reason for the others is unknown. The V and J calls and clone size are taken from that table; D and trimming were inferred from the DNA. Present in this sample are 75,000 to 90,000 clones, under 85% of which were seen just once. The top ten clonotypes cover approximately 9% of the sample.

Including the terminal cysteine and phenylalanine, the CDR3 comprises 11 residues. Solely the CDR3 DNA is kept, with 33 bases framed from the first base. Trimming takes 9 bases from V and 5 bases from J, and the germline ends sit 10 bases apart. Reading the germline V gene gives CDR1 MGHRA and CDR2 YSYEKL. Here is what the overall study found, with its caveats: Several of the top co-occurrence clusters appeared to be linked to parvovirus B19, influenza, CMV and Epstein-Barr virus, according to a later analysis. A few of the identified cytomegalovirus-associated TCR beta chains were confirmed in vitro to be specific for cytomegalovirus antigens. A cluster of highly shared sequence variants was judged likely to be a technical artifact of the sequencing pipeline. Compared with the approximately 670-donor mean, donors in an Asian-associated ancestry cluster had fewer N-insertions in productive TCRs, according to a later genetic analysis. HLA typing was unavailable for some donors at each locus, so association tests used only the typed subset. A later analysis found that most CMV-associated TCR beta chains appeared HLA-restricted, with HLA associations seemingly driven largely by CMV exposure. An association between a missense DCLRE1C variant and V-gene and J-gene trimming of TCR beta chains was found in a later genetic analysis and replicated in an independent cohort. Some IMGT-functional V segments, including TRBV6-2 and TRBV6-3, could not be distinguished by the 87-base-pair reads and were therefore excluded. The study listed around 160 TCR beta chains as associated with cytomegalovirus. Sequencing depth was assumed to be roughly uniform across donors in the presence/absence analyses, though that assumption may not hold. When HLA alleles, especially DR and DQ, strongly co-occurred, attributing TCR associations to individual alleles was difficult. It was suggested by the authors that the approach could potentially be generalized to other disease states and immunological phenotypes. In a later analysis, TCR association rates were found to vary across HLA loci, with the most associated TCRs seen for DRB1 alleles and the fewest for HLA-C alleles. CMV serostatus was the only immune exposure information available for the cohort. The earlier analysis of about 600 of the donors excluded some 16 rarely observed V segments, including chromosome 9 orphons, because counts were too low. Most TCR sequences were seen in very few donors, while some public TCRs were found in many individuals. In an earlier analysis of approximately 590 of the donors, most TCR beta V segments appeared in productive rearrangements about 87% or about 30% of the time, broadly matching IMGT annotations. Only TCR beta chains were sequenced in this cohort, and the absence of alpha or paired-chain data limited detectable features. In both the original and validation cohorts, the classifier was reported to diagnose cytomegalovirus status with high specificity and sensitivity. Compared with equally common non-associated chains, HLA-associated TCR beta chains in a later analysis were more clonally expanded and had lower generation probabilities. Specific HLA alleles were associated with 16,951 TCR beta sequences at a false discovery rate of 0.05 in a later analysis. A further reported finding was that TCR beta sequences accurately predicted the HLA-A and HLA-B alleles for most subjects in the first cohort. Linkage disequilibrium might explain the correlated functional status among segregating V segments, but an unknown experimental factor could not be excluded.

The cohort was made up of roughly 670 healthy bone marrow donors. Cohort members were all nominally healthy when sampled, although unrecorded immune exposures were likely present. The donor tested CMV seropositive and was one of the 289 seropositive cohort members. Every donor gave a peripheral blood sample, and the peripheral blood mononuclear cells from that sample were used for TCR beta sequencing. Genomic DNA was extracted from the blood cell samples with the Qiagen DNeasy Blood Extraction Kit. Sample: PBMCs. The TCR sequence derives from a woman aged 40 to 55 in good health and CMV-seropositive. The V and J segments used are TRBV4-1 and TRBJ2-5; TRBD1 is a possible D gene, resting on 6 matching bases. The DNA is as follows: TGCGCCAGTAGGACAGATGAGACCCAGTACTTC. It specifies CASRTDETQYF.